One and the same sample provided the 7 T cell receptor beta chains below, sequenced in a study of T-cell memory formation after mild COVID-19. TCRdb passed the 5' RACE reads through MiXCR, listing each CDR3 protein once. The sample has fewer than 650,000 distinct CDR3 sequences, about a fifth seen once; the top ten hold roughly 8.1%. Input material: PBMCs or a T cell subset sorted from them (not recorded which). All receptors derive from an adult woman who had mild COVID-19 (a few samples of this study predate the infection). Cell type and time point are not known.

V gene TRBV9 combines with J gene TRBJ2-2, with no clear D. The CDR3 spans 15 residues. The ends were cut back, 0 bases at V and 6 bases at J, with 12 bases in the middle. Germline values: CDR1 SGDLS, CDR2 YYNGEE. Here the CDR3 reads CASSVVNGPPGELFF. CDR3 in DNA: TGTGCCAGCAGCGTAGTGAACGGCCCTCCCGGGGAGCTGTTTTTT. Full variable domain (outside the CDR3, taken from reference TRBV9 and TRBJ2-2): DSGVTQTPKHLITATGQRVTLRCSPRSGDLSVYWYQQSLDQGLQFLIQYYNGEERAKGNILERFSAQQFPDLHSELNLSSLELGDSALYFCASSVVNGPPGELFFGEGSRLTVL.

This chain links TRBV7-9 with TRBJ1-5; D is ambiguous. The CDR3 has 14 amino acids. Germline V gene sequence: CDR1 SEHNR, CDR2 FQNEAQ (reference sequence). V was clipped by 3 bases and J by 3 bases, with 9 bases between them. The CDR3 bases are TGTGCCAGCAGCTTCGAGGACGCCAATCAGCCCCAGCATTTT. It codes for CASSFEDANQPQHF.

In DNA form, the CDR3 reads TGTGCCACCAGTGATCCGAGGGGACAGAACACCTACAATGAGCAGTTCTTC. It encodes CATSDPRGQNTYNEQFF. The J gene is TRBJ2-1, the V gene TRBV24-1, with TRBD1 matching over 7 bases. CDR3 length: 17 residues. V lost 3 bases to trimming and J lost 2 bases; unmatched junction nucleotides: 9. Germline V lookup: CDR1 KGHDR, CDR2 SFDVKD.

This clonotype was seen repeatedly, ten times or more. This chain connects TRBV6-5 to TRBJ2-7, with 9 bases lining up with TRBD2. The CDR3 loop spans 16 amino acids. Losses at the gene ends were 2 bases for V and 0 bases for J; bases not matched to a gene: 5. Germline V gene lookup returns CDR1 MNHEY and CDR2 SVGAGI. DNA for the CDR3: TGTGCCAGCAGTTACACGGGACTAGCCCACTCCTACGAGCAGTACTTC. Protein product: CASSYTGLAHSYEQYF.

This chain connects TRBV6-5 to TRBJ1-1, with D unclear. This CDR3 contains 15 residues. CDR1 is MNHEY, CDR2 SVGAGI, per germline. V lost 0 bases and J lost 1, with 9 bases in between. The CDR3 loop reads CASSYSGTPNTEAFF. For the CDR3, the DNA is TGTGCCAGCAGTTACTCCGGTACACCGAACACTGAAGCTTTCTTT.

This clonotype was picked up one time. The chain carries TRBV5-1 and TRBJ2-7; TRBD1 matches at 7 bases. Germline trimming cut 6 bases from V and 0 bases from J; bases unmatched to any gene: 6. CDR1 and CDR2 (germline): SGHRS, YFSETQ. This CDR3 spans 14 amino acids. CDR3 sequence reads: CASKRDSRSYEQYF. The CDR3 coding sequence is TGCGCCAGCAAACGGGACAGCCGCTCCTACGAGCAGTACTTC.

This clonotype was detected a few times. V and J are TRBV5-1 and TRBJ2-5, with D possibly matching TRBD1 (5 bases). CDR3 length: 14 amino acids. Per the germline V gene, CDR1 is SGHRS and CDR2 is YFSETQ. V shed 3 bases and J shed 1 base, with 10 bases lying between them. Here the CDR3 reads CASSSTTAQETQYF. CDR3 coding DNA: TGCGCCAGCAGCTCCACGACAGCCCAAGAGACCCAGTACTTC.